The entry below describes one T cell receptor (beta chain). Its antigen is currently not known. No much larger clone is present one base from it, and per-base qualities are unavailable. Enrolling through a virtual design, the prospective study's participants ranged in age from roughly 18 to 95 years and lived across around 25 United States geographic areas. To assign participants to cohorts, the prospective study relied on clinical history that participants themselves reported in a screening survey and a study questionnaire. In the prospective study, mobile phlebotomists collected whole blood, serum and a nasopharyngeal or oropharyngeal swab from each participant. Prospective study participants could optionally give additional blood draws and questionnaires over an approximately 2-month period. Before DNA extraction, blood samples from the prospective study were shipped at room temperature or frozen.

This entry is derived from a study of blood T cell repertoires in COVID-19 (dated by TCRdb to the early 2020s). Looking at the study overall: Samples from collaborators originated in the United States, Italy and Spain and spanned both the acute and convalescent phases of COVID-19. The repertoires were made available in a free public database intended to serve as a resource for research on the immune response to SARS-CoV-2. The prospective study material was composed of cDNA or gDNA derived from T cells, B-cell-depleted T cells, or PBMCs. Subjects who had been exposed to COVID-19, were actively infected with it, or had recovered from it provided the deeply sampled blood TCRbeta repertoires that made up the dataset. Where HLA class I and class II types were available, the types were taken from metadata supplied by the sample provider, not from assay-based typing. The samples were drawn from the first 160 participants of the ongoing ImmuneRACE study and from 1,254 subjects provided by 6 global collaborators. The sample metadata nearly always contained a de-identified subject ID, COVID-19 status, age in years and sex.

Study-level results and caveats: The amount of clinical and demographic metadata varied by source and participant and was provided uncurated.

The immunoSEQ Assay, a bias-controlled multiplex PCR, was used to amplify TCRbeta CDR3 regions from genomic DNA. The published analysis was carried out like this. Within the assay, amplification of reference gene primers was used to estimate how many nucleated cells each sample contained. Sequence reads were collapsed and filtered to measure the absolute abundance of every unique TCRbeta CDR3 rearrangement. For each sample, productive Simpson clonality was calculated by taking the square root of Simpson's diversity index across productive rearrangements. This immuneACCESS table, as held by TCRdb, lists in-frame sequences with V and J called but not all clones. Of the missing ones, under half trace to an unresolved V gene in checked studies; the others have no known cause. The V and J calls and clone size are taken from that table; D and trimming were inferred from the DNA. This sample comprises under 200,000 clones, around 82% of them detected only once. Roughly 5% of the sample is held by the ten biggest clonotypes.

Looking up the germline V gene yields CDR1 SGHNT and CDR2 YENEEA. Its CDR3 holds 15 amino acids, cysteine through phenylalanine. Just the 45-base CDR3 DNA is kept, in frame starting at base 1. Ends trimmed: V by 6 bases, J by 9 bases; bases unmatched to a gene: 8. The sample consisted of PBMCs or T cells enriched from blood (not recorded which). Recombination linked TRBV11-3 to TRBJ2-1, and TRBD2 matches 13 of the central bases. This clonotype was sampled from a woman between 55 and 75 years old with acute COVID-19. The CDR3 reads as follows: CASRSTSGRAGEQFF. Read as DNA, the sequence is TGTGCCAGCAGATCAACTAGCGGGAGGGCGGGTGAGCAGTTCTTC. Supplemented by the reference TRBV11-3 and TRBJ2-1 proteins around the CDR3, the complete variable domain is EAGVVQSPRYKIIEKKQPVAFWCNPISGHNTLYWYLQNLGQGPELLIRYENEEAVDDSQLPKDRFSAERLKGVDSTLKIQPAELGDSAVYLCASRSTSGRAGEQFFGPGTRLTVL.